This T cell receptor beta chain appears in the sequencing data of a study of long-term antiretroviral therapy in people with HIV. Investigators performed immunoSEQ version v3.0 at survey level. Per sample, sequencing targeted roughly 40,000-50,000 T-cell genomes. Profiled with immunoSEQ multiplex PCR; TCRdb holds only in-frame clones, not every one. This table has about 27,000 clones, around 80% appearing once. In this sample, this clone turned up once. Its specificity is not known. There are 15 residues in the CDR3. V gave up 0 bases and J gave up 0 bases, with 6 bases separating them. Germline V CDR1 and CDR2: SGHTA, FQGNSA. HIV-positive participants all received treatment in the United States. The study, taken as a whole, reports: Dominance of pre-ART expanded clones persisted, fluctuating and often declining after ART.

The receptor comes from a middle-aged man with HIV. The specimen comprised unsorted PBMCs, sampled 3 years after starting antiretroviral therapy. The V call is TRBV7-2, the J call TRBJ1-3; D is perhaps TRBD1 (5 bases). CDR3 nucleotide sequence: TGTGCCAGCAGCTTAGCAGGGGCCTCTGGAAACACCATATATTTT. Amino acids: CASSLAGASGNTIYF. The full variable domain, with the rest looked up from reference TRBV7-2 and TRBJ1-3, is GAGVSQSPSNKVTEKGKDVELRCDPISGHTALYWYRQSLGQGLEFLIYFQGNSAPDKSGLPSDRFSAERTGGSVSTLTIQRTQQEDSAVYLCASSLAGASGNTIYFGEGSWLTVV.